These T cell receptor beta chains were read from a single sample in a study of T cell responses to AZD1222 COVID-19 vaccine. Assay used: immunoSEQ multiplex PCR; TCRdb lists only in-frame clones, some missing. The sample records 110,000 to 150,000 clones, 70% to 90% being singletons. Specimen: peripheral blood, collected on day 0 of AZD1222 vaccination. The receptor set was obtained from an adult in good health. Each CDR3 is given with its conserved first and last residue. A D gene is named only where the DNA matches it firmly. Clone size is shown for a subset of rows, as once, few, many or a class of expanded clone.

v_gene	abundance	d_gene	j_gene	CDR3aa	CDR3nt
TRBV7-8	-	-	TRBJ2-5	CASSPLQYQETQYF	TGTGCCAGCAGCCCTCTACAGTACCAAGAGACCCAGTACTTC
TRBV7-9	-	TRBD2	TRBJ2-5	CASSLGLAGEETQYF	TGTGCCAGCAGCTTGGGGCTAGCGGGGGAAGAGACCCAGTACTTC
TRBV5-6	few	-	TRBJ1-5	CASSLGLDQPQHF	TGTGCCAGCAGCTTAGGACTCGATCAGCCCCAGCATTTT
TRBV15	-	-	TRBJ1-1	CATSRVRDTTWGAFF	TGTGCCACCAGCAGAGTTAGGGACACCACCTGGGGAGCTTTCTTT
TRBV19	-	TRBD1	TRBJ1-1	CASTKGGTGGPEAFF	TGTGCCAGTACCAAGGGAGGGACAGGGGGTCCTGAAGCTTTCTTT
TRBV7-9	-	TRBD2	TRBJ2-3	CASSAMGGGADTQYF	TGTGCCAGCAGCGCTATGGGCGGGGGGGCAGATACGCAGTATTTT
TRBV5-6	-	TRBD2	TRBJ2-2	CASTVGGGDTGELFF	TGTGCCAGCACCGTTGGCGGGGGGGACACCGGGGAGCTGTTTTTT
TRBV11-2	-	TRBD1	TRBJ1-6	CASSLGDRVNSPLHF	TGTGCCAGCAGCTTAGGGGACAGGGTTAATTCACCCCTCCACTTT
TRBV6-5	-	-	TRBJ2-7	CASSYSIRGGGYEQYF	TGTGCCAGCAGTTACTCGATCCGGGGTGGGGGCTACGAGCAGTACTTC
TRBV11-3	-	TRBD1	TRBJ2-2	CASSSWTGGSGELFF	TGTGCCAGCAGCTCGTGGACAGGGGGCTCCGGGGAGCTGTTTTTT
TRBV3-1/TRBV3-2	-	TRBD2	TRBJ2-5	CASSQDMTSEETQYF	TGTGCCAGCAGCCAAGATATGACTAGCGAAGAGACCCAGTACTTC
TRBV5-6	-	TRBD1	TRBJ2-5	CASSPGQGRETQYF	TGTGCCAGCAGCCCTGGACAGGGAAGGGAGACCCAGTACTTC
TRBV12-5	-	TRBD1	TRBJ2-3	CASGLAWSGTGERGTQYF	TGTGCTAGTGGTTTGGCTTGGTCAGGGACAGGGGAGAGAGGTACGCAGTATTTT
TRBV5-1	-	-	TRBJ1-2	CASSPLGRGGYTF	TGCGCCAGCAGCCCCCTCGGTAGGGGTGGCTACACCTTC
TRBV28	-	-	TRBJ1-2	CASSGGIHYGYTF	TGTGCCAGCAGCGGCGGCATTCACTATGGCTACACCTTC
TRBV3-1/TRBV3-2	-	TRBD1	TRBJ2-3	CANPTGNSTDTQYF	TGTGCCAACCCGACAGGGAACAGCACAGATACGCAGTATTTT
TRBV2	-	-	TRBJ1-1	CASSADKNTEAFF	TGTGCCAGCAGCGCAGACAAGAACACTGAAGCTTTCTTT
TRBV3-1/TRBV3-2	-	TRBD2	TRBJ2-3	CASSRSPGLAGGPPDTQYF	TGTGCCAGCAGCCGGTCACCGGGACTAGCGGGGGGGCCGCCAGATACGCAGTATTTT
TRBV6-5	-	-	TRBJ1-1	CASTRVTVNTEAFF	TGTGCCAGCACTAGGGTGACGGTGAACACTGAAGCTTTCTTT
TRBV28	few	-	TRBJ1-1	CASSETSGPEAFF	TGTGCCAGCAGTGAGACCAGCGGCCCTGAAGCTTTCTTT
TRBV27	-	TRBD1	TRBJ2-3	CASGTGPDTQYF	TGTGCCAGCGGGACAGGGCCAGATACGCAGTATTTT
TRBV9	once	-	TRBJ2-6	CASSVALTDSGANVLTF	TGTGCCAGCAGCGTAGCACTGACGGACTCTGGGGCCAACGTCCTGACTTTC
TRBV7-2	-	TRBD1	TRBJ1-1	CASSSRQGVNEAFF	TGTGCCAGCAGCTCCCGACAGGGGGTGAATGAAGCTTTCTTT
TRBV5-1	-	-	TRBJ2-4	CASSLGGVWDIQYF	TGCGCCAGCAGCTTAGGGGGAGTTTGGGACATTCAGTACTTC
TRBV6-5	-	-	TRBJ2-5	CASSYAGGIETQYF	TGTGCCAGCAGTTACGCAGGGGGGATAGAGACCCAGTACTTC
TRBV5-6	-	-	TRBJ2-3	CASSFGDTQYF	TGTGCCAGCAGCTTCGGAGATACGCAGTATTTT
TRBV20-1	once	-	TRBJ1-2	CSIWAGGYTF	TGCTCTATCTGGGCGGGTGGCTACACCTTC
TRBV19	few	-	TRBJ1-5	CASSNPDQPQHF	TGTGCCAGTAGTAATCCCGATCAGCCCCAGCATTTT
TRBV24-1	-	TRBD1	TRBJ1-5	CATGRGTGLNNQPQHF	TGTGCCACCGGGAGAGGGACAGGACTTAACAATCAGCCCCAGCATTTT
TRBV7-8	-	-	TRBJ1-5	CASSDTGSQPQHF	TGTGCCAGCAGCGACACGGGAAGCCAGCCCCAGCATTTT
TRBV19	-	-	TRBJ1-2	CASSPAVRGNYGYTF	TGTGCCAGTAGTCCCGCCGTCAGGGGCAACTATGGCTACACCTTC
TRBV2	-	-	TRBJ1-3	CASSEAPPGTGNTIYF	TGTGCCAGCAGTGAAGCCCCTCCAGGGACTGGAAACACCATATATTTT
TRBV30	-	TRBD1	TRBJ1-2	CAWSPGQGAGRYGYTF	TGTGCCTGGAGTCCGGGACAGGGGGCAGGAAGATATGGCTACACCTTC
TRBV29-1	-	TRBD1	TRBJ2-1	CSVTGGYEGEQFF	TGCAGCGTCACAGGGGGGTATGAGGGTGAGCAGTTCTTC
TRBV9	-	-	TRBJ1-4	CASSVSTDAGGEKLFF	TGTGCCAGCAGCGTTTCAACCGACGCTGGGGGTGAAAAACTGTTTTTT
TRBV28	-	TRBD2	TRBJ2-7	CASRGGFTYEQYF	TGTGCCAGCCGGGGAGGGTTCACCTACGAGCAGTACTTC
TRBV7-8	-	-	TRBJ1-4	CASSLGPSNEKLFF	TGTGCCAGCAGCTTAGGACCGAGCAATGAAAAACTGTTTTTT
TRBV6-5	-	-	TRBJ2-1	CASTRDGYNEQFF	TGTGCCAGCACCCGGGACGGCTACAATGAGCAGTTCTTC
TRBV13	-	-	TRBJ1-3	CASSLVAGGGNTIYF	TGTGCCAGCAGCTTAGTTGCAGGCGGAGGAAACACCATATATTTT
TRBV5-6	-	TRBD1	TRBJ2-3	CASSLEGAVKYF	TGTGCCAGCAGCTTGGAGGGGGCCGTAAAGTATTTT
TRBV29-1	-	-	TRBJ1-5	CSVVRGANQPQHF	TGCAGCGTTGTGAGGGGGGCAAATCAGCCCCAGCATTTT
TRBV7-7	-	TRBD2	TRBJ2-1	CASSLEGLAGAEQFF	TGTGCTAGCAGCTTGGAGGGACTAGCGGGAGCTGAGCAGTTCTTC
TRBV28	-	-	TRBJ2-3	CASSFGLGAEYITDTQYF	TGTGCCAGCAGTTTTGGACTGGGGGCAGAATATATCACAGATACGCAGTATTTT
TRBV3-1/TRBV3-2	-	TRBD2	TRBJ2-7	CASSQGASGFYEQYF	TGTGCCAGCAGCCAAGGGGCTAGCGGGTTCTACGAGCAGTACTTC
TRBV6-5	-	TRBD2	TRBJ2-1	CASSYSEAGDLNEQFF	TGTGCCAGCAGTTACTCCGAGGCGGGAGACCTTAATGAGCAGTTCTTC
TRBV10-3	once	-	TRBJ2-1	CAIRRQGGSYNEQFF	TGTGCCATCAGGAGGCAGGGTGGTTCCTACAATGAGCAGTTCTTC
TRBV3-1/TRBV3-2	-	-	TRBJ2-3	CASSQLAQISTDTQYF	TGTGCCAGCAGCCAACTAGCGCAGATTAGCACAGATACGCAGTATTTT
TRBV2	-	-	TRBJ1-2	CASSEVGQGRGYTF	TGTGCCAGCAGTGAGGTGGGGCAAGGCCGCGGCTACACCTTC
TRBV6-5	-	-	TRBJ2-7	CASSYGQKSSYEQYF	TGTGCCAGCAGTTATGGACAGAAAAGCTCCTACGAGCAGTACTTC
TRBV5-1	-	-	TRBJ1-4	CASSLRGTNEKLFF	TGCGCCAGCAGCTTGCGGGGAACTAATGAAAAACTGTTTTTT
TRBV6-5	once	-	TRBJ2-3	CASSYSTPNTDTQYF	TGTGCCAGCAGTTACTCGACTCCTAACACAGATACGCAGTATTTT
TRBV7-2	-	-	TRBJ1-4	CASSPFLRAPNEKLFF	TGTGCCAGCAGCCCCTTTTTGAGGGCCCCTAATGAAAAACTGTTTTTT
TRBV30	-	-	TRBJ1-2	CAWSGGGYTF	TGTGCCTGGAGTGGGGGCGGCTACACCTTC
TRBV5-1	-	-	TRBJ2-7	CASSLGPHYEQYF	TGCGCCAGCAGCTTGGGTCCCCACTACGAGCAGTACTTC